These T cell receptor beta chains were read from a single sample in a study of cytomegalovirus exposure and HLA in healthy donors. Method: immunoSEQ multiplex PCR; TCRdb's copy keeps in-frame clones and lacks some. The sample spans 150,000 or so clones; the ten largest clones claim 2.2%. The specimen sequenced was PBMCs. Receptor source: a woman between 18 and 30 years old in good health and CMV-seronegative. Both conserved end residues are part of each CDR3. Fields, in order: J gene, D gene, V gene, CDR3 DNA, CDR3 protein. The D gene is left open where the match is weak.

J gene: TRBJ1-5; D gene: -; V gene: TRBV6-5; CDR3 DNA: TGTGCCAGCAGTGACAGTTATAGCAATCAGCCCCAGCATTTT; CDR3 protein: CASSDSYSNQPQHF
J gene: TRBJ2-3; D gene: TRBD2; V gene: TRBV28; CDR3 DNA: TGTGCCAGCAGTTTAACGGCGGGAGCAGCGTCAGATACGCAGTATTTT; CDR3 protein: CASSLTAGAASDTQYF
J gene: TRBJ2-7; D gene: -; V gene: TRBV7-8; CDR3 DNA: TGTGCCAGCAGCTTAGCGGAACGAGGGTACTCCTACGAGCAGTACTTC; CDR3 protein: CASSLAERGYSYEQYF
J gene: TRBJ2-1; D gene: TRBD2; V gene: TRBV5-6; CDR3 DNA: TGTGCCAGCAGCACAGAGCGGGGGAGCTCCTACAATGAGCAGTTCTTC; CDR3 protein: CASSTERGSSYNEQFF
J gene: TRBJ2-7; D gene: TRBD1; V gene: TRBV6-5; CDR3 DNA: TGTGCCAGCAAGAGACAGGGACAGATTTACGAGCAGTACTTC; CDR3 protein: CASKRQGQIYEQYF
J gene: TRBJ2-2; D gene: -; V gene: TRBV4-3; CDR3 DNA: TGCGCCAGCAGCCAAGAAGGAGGATACGGGGAGCTGTTTTTT; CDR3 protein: CASSQEGGYGELFF
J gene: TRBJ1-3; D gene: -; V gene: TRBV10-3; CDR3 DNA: TGTGCCATCACGGGAACCTCTGGAAACACCATATATTTT; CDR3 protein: CAITGTSGNTIYF
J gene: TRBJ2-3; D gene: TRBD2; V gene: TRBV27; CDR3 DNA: TGTGCCAGCGGGCGAAGACTAGCGGGAGATGGCACAGATACGCAGTATTTT; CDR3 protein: CASGRRLAGDGTDTQYF
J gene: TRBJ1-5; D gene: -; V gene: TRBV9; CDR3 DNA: TGTGCCAGCAGCGTAGGATTGTTAGGGGAAGGCAGCGATCAGCCCCAGCATTTT; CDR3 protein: CASSVGLLGEGSDQPQHF
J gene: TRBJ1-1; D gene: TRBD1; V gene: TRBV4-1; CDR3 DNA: TGCGCCAGCAGCCCTGGGACAGGCGGACTGGACACTGAAGCTTTCTTT; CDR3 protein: CASSPGTGGLDTEAFF
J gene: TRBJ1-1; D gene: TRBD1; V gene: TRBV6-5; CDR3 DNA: TGTGCCAGCAGTTACTCGACAGGGCTTAACACTGAAGCTTTCTTT; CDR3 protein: CASSYSTGLNTEAFF
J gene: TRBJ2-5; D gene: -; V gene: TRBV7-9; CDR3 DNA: TGTGCCAGCAGCTTAGTAACCGGGATTAAAGAGACCCAGTACTTC; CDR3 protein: CASSLVTGIKETQYF
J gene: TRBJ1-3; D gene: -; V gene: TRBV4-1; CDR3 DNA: TGCGCCAGCAGCCAAGACCCAGGCTCGGGAAACACCATATATTTC; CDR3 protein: CASSQDPGSGNTIYF
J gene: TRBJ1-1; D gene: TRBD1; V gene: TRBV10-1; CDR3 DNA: TGCGCCAGCAGCCTGGACAGGGGCCGGACTGAAGCTTTCTTT; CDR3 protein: CASSLDRGRTEAFF
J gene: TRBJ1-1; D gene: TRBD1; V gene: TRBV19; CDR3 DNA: TGTGCCAGTGGTACAGGGGGCAGTGCTGAAGCTTTCTTT; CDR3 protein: CASGTGGSAEAFF
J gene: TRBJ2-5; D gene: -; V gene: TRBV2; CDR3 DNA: TGTGCCAGCAGTGTCCAGATCCAAGAGACCCAGTACTTC; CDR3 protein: CASSVQIQETQYF
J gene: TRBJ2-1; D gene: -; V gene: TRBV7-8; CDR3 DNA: TGTGCCAGCAGCCCGCTGCTCACCAGCTCCTACAATGAGCAGTTCTTC; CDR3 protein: CASSPLLTSSYNEQFF
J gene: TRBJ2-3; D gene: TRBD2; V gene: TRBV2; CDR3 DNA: TGTGCCAGCAGTGGAGGACTAAGACTAGCGGGAAGCACAGATACGCAGTATTTT; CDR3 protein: CASSGGLRLAGSTDTQYF
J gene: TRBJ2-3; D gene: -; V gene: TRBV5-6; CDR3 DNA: TGTGCCAGCAGCTTCTATAGCACAGATACGCAGTATTTT; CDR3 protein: CASSFYSTDTQYF
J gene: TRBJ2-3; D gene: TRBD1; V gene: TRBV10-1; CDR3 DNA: TGCGCCAGCAGCGGGGACAGCCCAAGCACAGATACGCAGTATTTT; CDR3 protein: CASSGDSPSTDTQYF
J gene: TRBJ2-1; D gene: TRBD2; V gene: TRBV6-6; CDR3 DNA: TGTGTCACCCGGGGGGTTGGGAATGAGCAGTTCTTC; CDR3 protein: CVTRGVGNEQFF
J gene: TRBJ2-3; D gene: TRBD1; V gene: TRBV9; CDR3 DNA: TGTGCCAGCAGCTCACCCGGGACAGACCTCACAGATACGCAGTATTTT; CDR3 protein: CASSSPGTDLTDTQYF
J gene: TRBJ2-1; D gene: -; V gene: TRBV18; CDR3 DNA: TGTGCCAGCTCACCGTACCAAGAGAATGAGCAGTTCTTC; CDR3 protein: CASSPYQENEQFF
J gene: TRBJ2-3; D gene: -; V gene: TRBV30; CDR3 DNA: TGTGCCTGGAGTGGTACCGGAGTATGGGCAGATACGCAGTATTTT; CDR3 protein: CAWSGTGVWADTQYF
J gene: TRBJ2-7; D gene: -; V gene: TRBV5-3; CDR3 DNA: TGTGCCAGAAGCTTGGGAGACTACTACGAGCAGTACTTC; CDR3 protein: CARSLGDYYEQYF
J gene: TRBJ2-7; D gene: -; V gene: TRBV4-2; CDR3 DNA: TGTGCCAGTAGCGTAGCGCGGACCGAGCAGTACTTC; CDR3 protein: CASSVARTEQYF
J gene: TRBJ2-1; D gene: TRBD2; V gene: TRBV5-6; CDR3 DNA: TGTGCCGGCAGCTTAATAAGGCTAGCGGGAGTCAATGAGCAGTTCTTC; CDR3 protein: CAGSLIRLAGVNEQFF
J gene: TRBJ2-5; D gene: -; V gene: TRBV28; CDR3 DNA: TGTGCCAGCAGTCGCGTGAGGTGGAGGAGCGAAGAGACCCAGTACTTC; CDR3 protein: CASSRVRWRSEETQYF
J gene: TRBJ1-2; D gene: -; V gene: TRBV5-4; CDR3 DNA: TGTGCCAGCAGCTTGGATTCGGCGGCCGATCAAGGCTACACCTTC; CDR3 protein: CASSLDSAADQGYTF
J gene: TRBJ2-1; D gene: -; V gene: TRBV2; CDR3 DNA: TGTGCCAGCAGGCCCACTAGTATGGATGAGCAGTTCTTC; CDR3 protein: CASRPTSMDEQFF
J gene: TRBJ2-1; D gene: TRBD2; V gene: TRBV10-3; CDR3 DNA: TGTGCCATCAGCGAACCTGGGACTAGCGGGAGTCCCTACAATGAGCAGTTCTTC; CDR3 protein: CAISEPGTSGSPYNEQFF
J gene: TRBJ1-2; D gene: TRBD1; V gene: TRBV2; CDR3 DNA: TGTGCCAGCAGTGAAGGGGGACAGGCGTCGGGTGGCTACACCTTC; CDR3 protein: CASSEGGQASGGYTF
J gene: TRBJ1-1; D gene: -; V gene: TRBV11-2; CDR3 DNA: TGTGCCAGCAGCCCGAGACAGATGAACACTGAAGCTTTCTTT; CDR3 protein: CASSPRQMNTEAFF
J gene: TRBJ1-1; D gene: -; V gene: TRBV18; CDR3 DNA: TGTGCCAGCTCACTCAGGGCCGACACTGAAGCTTTCTTT; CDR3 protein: CASSLRADTEAFF
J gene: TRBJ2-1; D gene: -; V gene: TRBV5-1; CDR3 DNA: TGCGCCAGCAGCCCAGGTAGCGAGCGGGCTTACAATGAGCAGTTCTTC; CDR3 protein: CASSPGSERAYNEQFF
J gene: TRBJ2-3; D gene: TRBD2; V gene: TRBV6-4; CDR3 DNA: TGTGCCAGCAGTCTAGCGGAGAGGGATACGCAGTATTTT; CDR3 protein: CASSLAERDTQYF
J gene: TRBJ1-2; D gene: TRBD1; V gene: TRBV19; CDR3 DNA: TGTGCCAGTAGTATGGACAGGATGAACTATGGCTACACCTTC; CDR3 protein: CASSMDRMNYGYTF
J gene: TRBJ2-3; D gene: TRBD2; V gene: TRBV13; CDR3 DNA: TGTGCCAGCAGCCACACTAGCGTAAGCACAGATACGCAGTATTTT; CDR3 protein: CASSHTSVSTDTQYF
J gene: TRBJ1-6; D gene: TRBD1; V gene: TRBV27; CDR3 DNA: TGTGCCAGCAGTCCAGAGGCGGGACAGCTTAATTCACCCCTCCACTTT; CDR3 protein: CASSPEAGQLNSPLHF
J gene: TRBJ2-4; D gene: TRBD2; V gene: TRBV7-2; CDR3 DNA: TGTGCCAGCAGCCCACGACCGGGGGGGTTAGCCAAAAACATTCAGTACTTC; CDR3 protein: CASSPRPGGLAKNIQYF
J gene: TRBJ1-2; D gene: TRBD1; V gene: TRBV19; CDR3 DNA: TGTGCCAGTACCAATGGAGGGACAGGGGGCAGGGATGGCTACACCTTC; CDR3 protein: CASTNGGTGGRDGYTF
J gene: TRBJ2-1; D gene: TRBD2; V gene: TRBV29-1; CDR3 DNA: TGCAGCGTTGGGGTAGCGGGAGCCCTAGATAATGAGCAGTTCTTC; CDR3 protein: CSVGVAGALDNEQFF
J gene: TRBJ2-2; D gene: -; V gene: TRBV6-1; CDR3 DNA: TGTGCCAGCAGGGGTAGCACCCTCGGGGAGCTGTTTTTT; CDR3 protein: CASRGSTLGELFF
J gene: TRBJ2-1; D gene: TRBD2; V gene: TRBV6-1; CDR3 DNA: TGTGCCAGCGCACCGAGCGGGACCCACAATGAGCAGTTCTTC; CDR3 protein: CASAPSGTHNEQFF
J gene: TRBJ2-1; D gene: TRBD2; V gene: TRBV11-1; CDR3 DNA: TGTGCCAGCACCCCCGGACTAGCGGGAGTCGATGAGCAGTTCTTC; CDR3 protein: CASTPGLAGVDEQFF
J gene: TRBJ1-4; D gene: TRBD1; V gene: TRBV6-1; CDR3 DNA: TGTGCCAGCATGACAGGGGGTAGTGAAAAACTGTTTTTT; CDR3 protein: CASMTGGSEKLFF